This entry concerns a single TCR beta chain. Its antigen is still unknown. Germline-derived CDR1 and CDR2 are SGHVS and FNYEAQ. The V end lost 3 bases, the J end lost 6 bases, and 16 bases lay between the germline ends. CDR3 length: 15 amino acids. The data were produced by immunoSEQ multiplex PCR, yet TCRdb's version contains in-frame clones alone and is incomplete. The sample carries 300,000 or so clones, approximately 79% recorded once. The sample is drawn from a study of shared clonotypes between healthy human individuals. Study results and caveats: Investigators collected only blood, and repertoires in tissues likely differ.

The sample consisted of memory CD4+ T cells sorted from blood. Subset here: CD45RA-negative fraction. This chain joins TRBV7-6 and TRBJ2-3; D is undetermined. The source of this sequence is a man aged 25 to 40 in good health. The CDR3 loop reads CASSLGVSQGDTQYF. The DNA of the CDR3 is TGTGCCAGCAGCTTGGGCGTTAGCCAAGGGGATACGCAGTATTTT.